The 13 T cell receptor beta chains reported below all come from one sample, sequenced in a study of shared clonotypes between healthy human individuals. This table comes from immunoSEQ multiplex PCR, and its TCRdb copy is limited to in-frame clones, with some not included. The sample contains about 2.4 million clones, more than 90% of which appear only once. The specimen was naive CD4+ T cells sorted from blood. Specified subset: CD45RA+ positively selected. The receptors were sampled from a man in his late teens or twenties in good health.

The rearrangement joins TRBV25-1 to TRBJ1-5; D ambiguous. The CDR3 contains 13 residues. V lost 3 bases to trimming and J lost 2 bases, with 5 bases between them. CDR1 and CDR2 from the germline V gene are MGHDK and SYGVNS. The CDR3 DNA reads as TGTGCCAGCAGTGATGGGGGCAATCAGCCCCAGCATTTT. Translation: CASSDGGNQPQHF.

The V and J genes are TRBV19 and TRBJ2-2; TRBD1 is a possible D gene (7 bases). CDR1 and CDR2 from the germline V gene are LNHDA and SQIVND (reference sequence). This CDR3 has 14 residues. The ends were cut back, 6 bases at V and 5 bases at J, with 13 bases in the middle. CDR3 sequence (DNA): TGTGCCAGTAGGGAGGCAGGGGGGACCGGGGAGCTGTTTTTT. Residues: CASREAGGTGELFF.

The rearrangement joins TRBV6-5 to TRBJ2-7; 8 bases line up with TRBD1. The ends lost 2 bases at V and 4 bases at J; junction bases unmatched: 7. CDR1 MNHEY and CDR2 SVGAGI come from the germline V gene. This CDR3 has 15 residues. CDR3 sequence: CASSYVQGAPYEQYF. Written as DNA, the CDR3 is TGTGCCAGCAGTTACGTTCAGGGGGCTCCTTACGAGCAGTACTTC.

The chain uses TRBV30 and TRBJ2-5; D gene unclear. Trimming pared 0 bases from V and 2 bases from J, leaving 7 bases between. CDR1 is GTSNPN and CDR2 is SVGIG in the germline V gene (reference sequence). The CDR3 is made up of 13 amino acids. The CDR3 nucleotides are TGTGCCTGGAGTGTGATTCGGCAAGAGACCCAGTACTTC. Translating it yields CAWSVIRQETQYF.

CDR3 sequence: CATSRDDWVPEGEQYF. The CDR3 coding sequence is TGTGCCACCAGCAGAGATGACTGGGTCCCCGAAGGGGAGCAGTACTTC. J is TRBJ2-7 and V is TRBV15, with no clear D. The CDR3 totals 16 residues. CDR1 LNHNV and CDR2 YYDKDF come from the germline V gene (reference sequence). V was clipped by 0 bases and J by 7 bases, with 19 bases between them.

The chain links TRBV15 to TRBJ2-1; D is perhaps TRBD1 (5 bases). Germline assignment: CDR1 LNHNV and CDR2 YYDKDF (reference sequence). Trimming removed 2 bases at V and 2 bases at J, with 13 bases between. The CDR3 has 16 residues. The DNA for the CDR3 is TGTGCCACCAGCAGAAGTACGACAGTCACCTACAATGAGCAGTTCTTC. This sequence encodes CATSRSTTVTYNEQFF.

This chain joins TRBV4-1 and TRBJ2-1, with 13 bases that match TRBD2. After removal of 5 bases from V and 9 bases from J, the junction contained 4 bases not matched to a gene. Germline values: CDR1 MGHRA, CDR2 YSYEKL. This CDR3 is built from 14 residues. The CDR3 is CASSILAGGSEQFF. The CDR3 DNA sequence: TGCGCCAGCAGCATACTAGCGGGGGGGTCTGAGCAGTTCTTC.

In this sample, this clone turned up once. CDR3 bases: TGTGCCAGCAGTCAAACAGTCTATAGCACAGATACGCAGTATTTT. Amino acid sequence: CASSQTVYSTDTQYF. The chain joins TRBV6-5 to TRBJ2-3; D not certain. This CDR3 contains 15 residues. In germline, CDR1 is MNHEY, CDR2 SVGAGI. Deletions cut 5 bases from V and 0 bases from J, with 12 bases between.

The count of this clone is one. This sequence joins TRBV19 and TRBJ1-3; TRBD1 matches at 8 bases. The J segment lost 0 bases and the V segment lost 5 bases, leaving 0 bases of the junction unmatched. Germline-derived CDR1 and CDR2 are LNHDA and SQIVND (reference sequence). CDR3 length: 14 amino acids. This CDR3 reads CASSDRGSGNTIYF. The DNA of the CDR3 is TGTGCCAGTAGTGACAGGGGCTCTGGAAACACCATATATTTT. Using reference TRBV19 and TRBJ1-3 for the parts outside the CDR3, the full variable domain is DGGITQSPKYLFRKEGQNVTLSCEQNLNHDAMYWYRQDPGQGLRLIYYSQIVNDFQKGDIAEGYSVSREKKESFPLTVTSAQKNPTAFYLCASSDRGSGNTIYFGEGSWLTVV.

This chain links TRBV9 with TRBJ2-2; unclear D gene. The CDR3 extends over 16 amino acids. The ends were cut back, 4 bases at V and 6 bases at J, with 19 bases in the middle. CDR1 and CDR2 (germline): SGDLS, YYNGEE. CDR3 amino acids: CASSLLPAATPGELFF. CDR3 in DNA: TGTGCCAGCAGCCTCCTCCCCGCAGCAACCCCCGGGGAGCTGTTTTTT.

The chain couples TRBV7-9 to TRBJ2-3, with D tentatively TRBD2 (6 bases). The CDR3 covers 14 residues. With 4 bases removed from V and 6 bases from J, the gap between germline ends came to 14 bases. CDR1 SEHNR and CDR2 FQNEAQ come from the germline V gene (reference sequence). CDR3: CASSSGGIEDTQYF. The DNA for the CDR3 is TGTGCCAGCAGCTCTGGGGGGATAGAGGATACGCAGTATTTT.

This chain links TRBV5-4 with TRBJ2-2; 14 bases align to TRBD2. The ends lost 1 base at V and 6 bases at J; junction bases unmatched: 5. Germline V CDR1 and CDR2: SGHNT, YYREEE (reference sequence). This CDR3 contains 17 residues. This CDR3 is CASSLLGLAGVPGELFF. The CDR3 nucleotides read TGTGCCAGCAGCTTGTTGGGACTAGCGGGAGTGCCCGGGGAGCTGTTTTTT. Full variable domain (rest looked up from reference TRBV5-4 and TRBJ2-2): ETGVTQSPTHLIKTRGQQVTLRCSSQSGHNTVSWYQQALGQGPQFIFQYYREEENGRGNFPPRFSGLQFPNYSSELNVNALELDDSALYLCASSLLGLAGVPGELFFGEGSRLTVL.

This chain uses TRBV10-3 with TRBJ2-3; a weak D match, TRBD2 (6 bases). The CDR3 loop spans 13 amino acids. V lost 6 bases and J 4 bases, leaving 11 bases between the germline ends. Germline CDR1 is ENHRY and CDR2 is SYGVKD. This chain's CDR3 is CAIRTSWSDTQYF. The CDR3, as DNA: TGTGCCATCAGGACTAGTTGGTCAGATACGCAGTATTTT.